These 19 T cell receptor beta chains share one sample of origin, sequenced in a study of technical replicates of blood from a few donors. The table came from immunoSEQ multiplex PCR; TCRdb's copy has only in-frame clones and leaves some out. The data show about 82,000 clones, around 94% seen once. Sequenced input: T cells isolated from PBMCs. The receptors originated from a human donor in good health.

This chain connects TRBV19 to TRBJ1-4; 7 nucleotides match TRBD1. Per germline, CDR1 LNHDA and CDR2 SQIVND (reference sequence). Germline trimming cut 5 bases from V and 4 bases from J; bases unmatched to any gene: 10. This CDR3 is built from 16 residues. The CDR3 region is CASSSPGTDYNEKLFF. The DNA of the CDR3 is TGTGCCAGTAGTTCCCCGGGGACAGACTATAATGAAAAACTGTTTTTT.

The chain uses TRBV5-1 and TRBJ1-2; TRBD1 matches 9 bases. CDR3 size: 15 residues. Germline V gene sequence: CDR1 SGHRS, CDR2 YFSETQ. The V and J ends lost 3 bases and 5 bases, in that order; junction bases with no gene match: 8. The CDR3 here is CASSSFRDRVYGYTF. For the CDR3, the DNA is TGCGCCAGCAGCTCTTTCCGGGACAGGGTATATGGCTACACCTTC.

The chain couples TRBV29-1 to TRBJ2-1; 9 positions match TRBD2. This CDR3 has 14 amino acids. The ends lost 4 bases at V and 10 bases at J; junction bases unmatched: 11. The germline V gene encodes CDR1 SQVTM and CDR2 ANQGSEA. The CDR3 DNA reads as TGCAGCGTTGTGTCAGCGGGAGGCTCAGGAGAGCAGTTCTTC. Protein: CSVVSAGGSGEQFF.

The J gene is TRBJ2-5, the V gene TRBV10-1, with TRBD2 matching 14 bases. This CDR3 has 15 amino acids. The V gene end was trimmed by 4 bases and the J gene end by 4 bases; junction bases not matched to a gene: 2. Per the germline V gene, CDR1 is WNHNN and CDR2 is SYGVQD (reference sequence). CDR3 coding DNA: TGCGCCAGCAGTGTGGGACTAGCGGGAGCAGAGACCCAGTACTTC. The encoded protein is CASSVGLAGAETQYF.

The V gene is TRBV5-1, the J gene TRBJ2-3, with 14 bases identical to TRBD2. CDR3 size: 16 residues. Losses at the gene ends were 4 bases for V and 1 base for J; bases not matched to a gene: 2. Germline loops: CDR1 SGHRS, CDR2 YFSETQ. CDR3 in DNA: TGCGCCAGCAGCCCGGGACTAGCGGGGGGCACAGATACGCAGTATTTT. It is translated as CASSPGLAGGTDTQYF.

CDR3 amino acids: CASSGSGKAEAFF. CDR3 nucleotide sequence: TGCGCCAGCAGTGGTTCGGGTAAGGCCGAAGCTTTCTTT. V gene TRBV10-2 combines with J gene TRBJ1-1; D is ambiguous. Germline V gene data show CDR1 as WSHSY and CDR2 as SAAADI. The CDR3 totals 13 residues. Trimming pared 4 bases from V and 8 bases from J, leaving 14 bases between.

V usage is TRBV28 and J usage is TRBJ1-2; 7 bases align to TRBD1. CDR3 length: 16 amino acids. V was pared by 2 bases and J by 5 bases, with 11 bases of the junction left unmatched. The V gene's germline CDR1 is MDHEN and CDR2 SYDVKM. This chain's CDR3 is CASSLMVGQALYGYTF. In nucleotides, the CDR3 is TGTGCCAGCAGTTTAATGGTAGGACAGGCCCTATATGGCTACACCTTC.

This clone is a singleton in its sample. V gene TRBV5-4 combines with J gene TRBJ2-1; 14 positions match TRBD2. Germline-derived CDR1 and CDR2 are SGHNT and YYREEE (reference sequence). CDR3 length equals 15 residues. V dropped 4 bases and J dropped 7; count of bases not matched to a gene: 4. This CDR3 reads CASSPGLAGGNEQFF. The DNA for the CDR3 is TGTGCCAGCAGCCCTGGACTAGCGGGAGGTAATGAGCAGTTCTTC.

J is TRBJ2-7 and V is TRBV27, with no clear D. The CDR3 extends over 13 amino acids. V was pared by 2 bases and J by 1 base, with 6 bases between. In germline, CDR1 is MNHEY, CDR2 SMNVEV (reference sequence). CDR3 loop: CASSLAVSYEQYF. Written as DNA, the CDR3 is TGTGCCAGCAGTTTAGCAGTTTCCTACGAGCAGTACTTC.

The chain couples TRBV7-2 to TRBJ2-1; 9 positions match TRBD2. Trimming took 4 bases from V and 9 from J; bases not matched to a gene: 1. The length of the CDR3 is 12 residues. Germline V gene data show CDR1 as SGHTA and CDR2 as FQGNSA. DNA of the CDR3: TGTGCCAGCAGCTATAGCGGGAGTGAGCAGTTCTTC. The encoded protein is CASSYSGSEQFF.

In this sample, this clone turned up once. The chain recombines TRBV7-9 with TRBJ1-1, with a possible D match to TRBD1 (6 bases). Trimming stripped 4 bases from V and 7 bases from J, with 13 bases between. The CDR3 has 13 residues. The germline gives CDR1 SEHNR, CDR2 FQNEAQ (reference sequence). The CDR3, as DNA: TGTGCCAGCAGCTCCTACAGGGAAGATGAAGCTTTCTTT. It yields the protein CASSSYREDEAFF.

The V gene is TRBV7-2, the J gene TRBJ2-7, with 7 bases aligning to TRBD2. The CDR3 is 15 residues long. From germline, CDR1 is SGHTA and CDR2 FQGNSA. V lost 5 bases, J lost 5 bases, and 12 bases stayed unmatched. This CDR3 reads CASSPSLAGVHEQYF. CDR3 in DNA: TGTGCCAGCAGCCCGAGTCTGGCGGGAGTTCACGAGCAGTACTTC. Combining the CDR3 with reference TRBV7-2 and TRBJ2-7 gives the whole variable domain GAGVSQSPSNKVTEKGKDVELRCDPISGHTALYWYRQSLGQGLEFLIYFQGNSAPDKSGLPSDRFSAERTGGSVSTLTIQRTQQEDSAVYLCASSPSLAGVHEQYFGPGTRLTVT.

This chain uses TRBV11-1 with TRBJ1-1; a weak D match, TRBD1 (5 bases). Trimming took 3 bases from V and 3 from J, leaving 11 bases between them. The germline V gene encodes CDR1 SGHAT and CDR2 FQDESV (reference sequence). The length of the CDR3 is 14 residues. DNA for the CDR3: TGTGCCAGCAGCTTTGGGGGGGTTGACACTGAAGCTTTCTTT. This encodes CASSFGGVDTEAFF.

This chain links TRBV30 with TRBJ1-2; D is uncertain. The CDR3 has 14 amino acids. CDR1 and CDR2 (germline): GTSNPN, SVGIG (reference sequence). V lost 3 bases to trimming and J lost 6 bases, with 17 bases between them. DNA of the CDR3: TGTGCCTGGAGCCGACGGAGATTAACCAATGGCTACACCTTC. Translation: CAWSRRRLTNGYTF.

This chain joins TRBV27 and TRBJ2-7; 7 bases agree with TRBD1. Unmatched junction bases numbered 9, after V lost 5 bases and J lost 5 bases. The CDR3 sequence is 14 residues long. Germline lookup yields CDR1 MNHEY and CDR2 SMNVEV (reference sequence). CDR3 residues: CASSRIRTGNEQYF. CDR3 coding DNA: TGTGCCAGCAGTCGAATCCGGACAGGTAACGAGCAGTACTTC.

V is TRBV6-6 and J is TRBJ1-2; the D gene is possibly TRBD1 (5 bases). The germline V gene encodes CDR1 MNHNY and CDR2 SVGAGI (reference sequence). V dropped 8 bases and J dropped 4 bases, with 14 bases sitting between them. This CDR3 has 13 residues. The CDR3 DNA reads TGTGCCAGCGTGGGGCAGACTAGCTATGGCTACACCTTC. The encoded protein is CASVGQTSYGYTF.

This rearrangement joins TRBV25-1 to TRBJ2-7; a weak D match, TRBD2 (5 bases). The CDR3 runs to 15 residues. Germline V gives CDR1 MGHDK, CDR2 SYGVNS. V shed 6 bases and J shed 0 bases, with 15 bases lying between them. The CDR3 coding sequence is TGTGCCAGCAGCGGAGGAGGAATAGACTCCTACGAGCAGTACTTC. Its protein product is CASSGGGIDSYEQYF.

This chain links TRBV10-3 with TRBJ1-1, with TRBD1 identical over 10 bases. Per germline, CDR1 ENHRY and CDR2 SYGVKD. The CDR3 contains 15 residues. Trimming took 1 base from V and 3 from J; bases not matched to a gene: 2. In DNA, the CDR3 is TGTGCCATCAGTGAGTACGGACAGGGGGACACTGAAGCTTTCTTT. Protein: CAISEYGQGDTEAFF.

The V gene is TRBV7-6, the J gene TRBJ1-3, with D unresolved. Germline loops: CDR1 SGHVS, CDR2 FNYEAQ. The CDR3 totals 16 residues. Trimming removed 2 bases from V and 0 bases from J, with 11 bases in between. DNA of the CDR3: TGTGCCAGCAGCTTATCCCAATCATTCTCTGGAAACACCATATATTTT. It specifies CASSLSQSFSGNTIYF. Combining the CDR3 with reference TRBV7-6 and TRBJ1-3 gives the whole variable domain GAGVSQSPRYKVTKRGQDVALRCDPISGHVSLYWYRQALGQGPEFLTYFNYEAQQDKSGLPNDRFSAERPEGSISTLTIQRTEQRDSAMYRCASSLSQSFSGNTIYFGEGSWLTVV.